This T cell receptor (beta chain) stems from a study of blood T cell repertoires in COVID-19. Study-wide context: Samples of COVID-19 (acute and convalescent) were obtained from the United States, Italy and Spain. The cDNA or gDNA used as material had been derived from T cells, B-cell-depleted T cells, or PBMCs.

The CDR3 covers 15 residues. Germline loops: CDR1 SGHNT, CDR2 YYREEE (reference sequence). V lost 6 bases and J lost 5; bases outside the gene matches: 8. Sequenced by immunoSEQ multiplex PCR; TCRdb stores in-frame clones only, minus some. This sample has 300,000 or so clones, with around 87% found just once. The sample comprised peripheral blood. The gene calls are TRBV5-4 and TRBJ2-2; 9 nucleotides line up with TRBD2. The TCR sequence derives from a woman in her forties or fifties who had recovered from COVID-19. In DNA, the CDR3 is TGTGCCAGCACCCCTAGCGGGGAAGTAACCGGGGAGCTGTTTTTT. Translation: CASTPSGEVTGELFF.